Listed below are T cell receptor beta chains from one sample, sequenced in a study of blood T cell repertoires in COVID-19. Some clones are missing from TCRdb's copy, which holds only in-frame ones; the method was immunoSEQ multiplex PCR. The top ten clones hold approximately 2.5% of a sample with approximately 320,000 clones, 90% of them seen once. The material sequenced was PBMCs or T cells enriched from blood (not recorded which). All receptors come from a man aged 55 to 69 who had recovered from COVID-19. Both conserved end residues are trimmed from each CDR3. Fields, in order: J gene, V gene, CDR3 length, CDR3 protein.

TRBJ2-5,TRBV18,13,ASSPIGVFQETQY
TRBJ2-7,TRBV18,12,ASSPNSFRYEQY
TRBJ1-1,TRBV18,15,ASSPRAPGGLNTEAF
TRBJ1-2,TRBV7-2,10,ASGTGNYGYT
TRBJ2-6,TRBV7-9,13,ASSRRTPGANVLT
TRBJ1-3,TRBV6-5,14,ASSYTRGGSGNTIY
TRBJ1-2,TRBV5-4,10,ASTLEGYGYT
TRBJ1-4,TRBV7-8,16,ASSLRERRQFFSEKLF
TRBJ1-5,TRBV2,12,ASSRTGGNQPQH
TRBJ1-1,TRBV4-1,18,ASSQKIPKPGHWGNTEAF
TRBJ2-1,TRBV4-1,10,ASSQLDNEQF
TRBJ1-5,TRBV5-1,13,ASSLGDRVGQPQH
TRBJ2-4,TRBV6-2/TRBV6-3,16,ASSQRIAGGRLINIQY
TRBJ2-7,TRBV2,12,ASNVAGSSYEQY
TRBJ2-2,TRBV7-8,11,ASSLGASGELF
TRBJ1-3,TRBV30,13,AWRKPGLSGNTIY
TRBJ2-7,TRBV7-2,12,ASSLQGGGYEQY
TRBJ1-5,TRBV24-1,11,ATTADGNQPQH